The 25 T cell receptor beta chains given below trace back to one sample, sequenced in a study of T cell responses to AZD1222 COVID-19 vaccine. Generated by immunoSEQ multiplex PCR, the TCRdb table keeps only in-frame clones and is missing some. The profile covers 150,000 to 200,000 clones, with 85% to 95% appearing a single time and roughly a tenth taken by the ten largest. Source: peripheral blood, taken on day 0 of AZD1222 vaccination. The receptors were sampled from an adult in good health.

The chain recombines TRBV9 with TRBJ1-3; the D is unclear. Germline values: CDR1 SGDLS, CDR2 YYNGEE. The V and J ends lost 2 bases and 0 bases respectively, with 9 bases between them. The CDR3 extends over 15 amino acids. CDR3 coding DNA: TGTGCCAGCAGCGTTGGTGCGGTCTCTGGAAACACCATATATTTT. Translating it yields CASSVGAVSGNTIYF.

This sequence joins TRBV10-3 and TRBJ2-7, with D hard to call. The CDR3 sequence is 15 residues long. Germline CDR1 is ENHRY and CDR2 is SYGVKD. With 2 bases removed from V and 3 bases from J, the gap between germline ends came to 14 bases. CDR3 loop: CAISEDSPVRYEQYF. The CDR3 coding sequence is TGTGCCATCAGTGAGGACTCCCCGGTCCGCTACGAGCAGTACTTC.

This clone has a single count. The V gene is TRBV2, the J gene TRBJ2-7; the D is unclear. The ends were cut back, 1 base at V and 3 bases at J, with 10 bases in the middle. The CDR3 extends over 14 amino acids. From germline, CDR1 is SNHLY and CDR2 FYNNEI. This CDR3 is CASSEEPDDYEQYV. DNA for the CDR3: TGTGCCAGCAGTGAAGAACCCGACGACTACGAGCAGTACGTC.

This clone has a single count. The rearrangement uses TRBV24-1 and TRBJ2-1; D not resolved. Deletions cut 4 bases from V and 4 bases from J, with 10 bases between. CDR1 and CDR2 from the germline V gene are KGHDR and SFDVKD. The CDR3 contains 14 residues. In DNA form, the CDR3 reads TGTGCCACCAGTGACCGGACGGCGTACAATGAGCAGTTCTTC. Translation: CATSDRTAYNEQFF.

The V and J genes are TRBV12-3 or TRBV12-4 and TRBJ1-1, with D unresolved. Trimming removed 3 bases at V and 4 bases at J, with 3 bases between. This CDR3 comprises 11 residues. The CDR3 DNA follows: TGTGCCAGCAGTTTTTTCACTGAAGCTTTCTTT. Its protein product is CASSFFTEAFF.

The V call is TRBV6-5, the J call TRBJ2-7, with 8 bases fitting TRBD1. Germline V CDR1 and CDR2: MNHEY, SVGAGI. Trimming cost V 5 bases and J 3 bases; bases outside gene matches: 6. CDR3 length: 14 amino acids. CDR3 DNA sequence: TGTGCCAGCAGTCCACAGGGGGGACGCTACGAGCAGTACGTC. It encodes CASSPQGGRYEQYV.

This chain connects TRBV28 to TRBJ1-1; D call uncertain. The CDR3 is 12 residues long. The V gene's germline CDR1 is MDHEN and CDR2 SYDVKM. Deletions cut 6 bases from V and 3 bases from J, with 8 bases between. The CDR3: CASRWAYTEAFF. The CDR3 DNA is TGTGCCAGCAGATGGGCATACACTGAAGCTTTCTTT.

The V and J genes are TRBV4-3 and TRBJ1-4, with a possible D match to TRBD1 (5 bases). The CDR3 totals 15 residues. V shed 2 bases and J shed 10 bases, with 17 bases lying between them. Germline V CDR1 and CDR2: LGHNA, YSLEER. This CDR3 is CASSQTGGGEGKLFF. The CDR3, as DNA: TGCGCCAGCAGCCAAACCGGGGGTGGGGAAGGAAAACTGTTTTTT.

Regarding this clone: The sample contains more than one DNA sequence encoding this CDR3. CDR3 in amino acids: CASSDTGQALYGYTF. CDR3 sequence (DNA): TGTGCCAGCAGTGATACAGGACAGGCGCTCTATGGCTACACCTTC. The chain combines TRBV6-4 with TRBJ1-2; 7 bases are shared with TRBD1. Germline assignment: CDR1 MRHNA and CDR2 SNTAGT. V was pared by 3 bases and J by 4 bases, with 8 bases of the junction left unmatched. The CDR3 is 15 residues long.

This clone was recorded once. This sequence joins TRBV7-6 and TRBJ1-5; maybe TRBD1 (5 bases). Trimming stripped 5 bases from V and 2 bases from J, with 22 bases between. This CDR3 region has 18 residues. Germline V gene data show CDR1 as SGHVS and CDR2 as FNYEAQ. CDR3 region: CASSLRDGDLRGNQPQHF. The CDR3 bases are TGTGCCAGCAGCCTCCGGGACGGAGACCTACGGGGCAATCAGCCCCAGCATTTT.

The chain couples TRBV2 to TRBJ1-1; D remains ambiguous. Germline CDR1 SNHLY, CDR2 FYNNEI. V dropped 1 base and J dropped 3 bases, with 3 bases sitting between them. The CDR3 is 12 amino acids. The CDR3 is CASSEGDTEAFF. The CDR3 DNA sequence: TGTGCCAGCAGTGAAGGGGACACTGAAGCTTTCTTT.

The J gene is TRBJ2-7, the V gene TRBV5-1; D is unclear. This CDR3 spans 11 amino acids. V lost 0 bases, J lost 6 bases, and 4 bases lay in between. Per the germline V gene, CDR1 is SGHRS and CDR2 is YFSETQ. The CDR3 loop reads CASSLEGEQYF. CDR3 sequence (DNA): TGCGCCAGCAGCTTGGAAGGCGAGCAGTACTTC.

J is TRBJ1-5 and V is TRBV2; D gene ambiguous. Germline loops: CDR1 SNHLY, CDR2 FYNNEI. V was clipped by 10 bases and J by 9 bases, with 10 bases between them. This CDR3 is built from 10 residues. The DNA of the CDR3 is TGTGCCATTCAATTCTCGCCCCAGCATTTT. Translation gives CAIQFSPQHF.

J is TRBJ1-5 and V is TRBV7-9; perhaps TRBD1 as D (5 bases). The CDR3 spans 13 residues. From germline, CDR1 is SEHNR and CDR2 FQNEAQ (reference sequence). V lost 3 bases to trimming and J lost 6 bases, with 9 bases between them. The CDR3, as DNA: TGTGCCAGCAGCTTGGGGGAGGCTCAGCCCCAGCATTTT. This translates into CASSLGEAQPQHF.

The rearrangement joins TRBV7-9 to TRBJ2-7; 8 nucleotides match TRBD2. The CDR3 is made up of 15 amino acids. Unmatched junction bases numbered 7, after V lost 6 bases and J lost 0 bases. The germline V gene encodes CDR1 SEHNR and CDR2 FQNEAQ (reference sequence). CDR3 amino acids: CASSRGSGGSYEQYV. The DNA for the CDR3 is TGTGCCAGCAGTCGGGGGAGCGGGGGCTCCTACGAGCAGTACGTC.

The gene calls are TRBV5-1 and TRBJ1-1; D not certain. Deletions cut 7 bases from V and 0 bases from J, with 13 bases between. The CDR3 has 14 amino acids. Germline CDR1 SGHRS, CDR2 YFSETQ. Here the CDR3 reads CASSSLGLNTEAFF. CDR3 DNA sequence: TGCGCCAGCTCTTCTTTAGGGTTGAACACTGAAGCTTTCTTT. The full variable domain, rest sourced from reference TRBV5-1 and TRBJ1-1, is KAGVTQTPRYLIKTRGQQVTLSCSPISGHRSVSWYQQTPGQGLQFLFEYFSETQRNKGNFPGRFSGRQFSNSRSEMNVSTLELGDSALYLCASSSLGLNTEAFFGQGTRLTVV.

The chain recombines TRBV7-9 with TRBJ2-5; D may be TRBD1 (5 bases). Trimming removed 3 bases from V and 4 bases from J, with 9 bases in between. Germline V lookup: CDR1 SEHNR, CDR2 FQNEAQ (reference sequence). This CDR3 is built from 13 residues. For the CDR3, the DNA is TGTGCCAGCAGCTTGAAGGGGCGAGAGACCCAGTACTTC. Amino acid sequence: CASSLKGRETQYF. Based on the CDR3 plus reference TRBV7-9 and TRBJ2-5, the full variable domain is DTGVSQNPRHKITKRGQNVTFRCDPISEHNRLYWYRQTLGQGPEFLTYFQNEAQLEKSRLLSDRFSAERPKGSFSTLEIQRTEQGDSAMYLCASSLKGRETQYFGPGTRLLVL.

The rearrangement joins TRBV19 to TRBJ1-1; D gene ambiguous. The CDR3 totals 13 residues. CDR1 and CDR2 (germline): LNHDA, SQIVND (reference sequence). V lost 5 bases, J lost 2 bases, and 9 bases lay in between. CDR3 residues: CASSFGTNTEAFF. CDR3 DNA: TGTGCCAGTAGTTTCGGCACCAACACTGAAGCTTTCTTT.

The gene calls are TRBV12-5 and TRBJ2-4; D is possibly TRBD1 (6 bases). V was trimmed by 5 bases and J by 0 bases, leaving 11 bases between them. Germline values: CDR1 LGHNT, CDR2 FRNRAP. The CDR3 is 15 amino acids. The CDR3 loop reads CASGTDRTAKNIQYF. CDR3 DNA sequence: TGTGCTAGTGGTACCGACAGGACAGCCAAAAACATTCAGTACTTC.

This clone was seen just once. The V and J genes are TRBV27 and TRBJ1-5; TRBD1 matches 7 bases. With V trimmed by 10 bases and J by 0 bases, 18 bases remained unmatched. Germline V gene sequence: CDR1 MNHEY, CDR2 SMNVEV (reference sequence). This CDR3 spans 18 amino acids. The CDR3 protein is CANRNFLQGEGSNQPQHF. In DNA form, the CDR3 reads TGTGCCAACAGAAACTTCCTTCAGGGGGAGGGTAGCAATCAGCCCCAGCATTTT.

This clone has ten or more counts. This sequence joins TRBV28 and TRBJ2-1; no clear D gene. V was clipped by 9 bases and J by 5 bases, with 8 bases between them. Germline CDR1 is MDHEN and CDR2 is SYDVKM. CDR3 length equals 11 residues. CDR3 residues: CASQSNNEQFF. CDR3 nucleotide sequence: TGTGCCAGTCAGTCTAACAATGAGCAGTTCTTC.

The chain has TRBV20-1 and TRBJ1-2, with 8 bases that match TRBD1. The J segment lost 8 bases and the V segment lost 5 bases, leaving 4 bases of the junction unmatched. Germline lookup yields CDR1 DFQATT and CDR2 SNEGSKA (reference sequence). The CDR3 is 11 residues long. The CDR3 region is CSALQGAGYTF. The CDR3, as DNA: TGCAGTGCTCTCCAGGGGGCCGGCTACACCTTC.

This chain joins TRBV5-1 and TRBJ1-2; 8 bases are a match to TRBD1. CDR3 length: 13 amino acids. CDR1 and CDR2 (germline): SGHRS, YFSETQ. Trimming took 3 bases from V and 6 from J; bases not matched to a gene: 4. CDR3 in amino acids: CASSSTGGDGYTF. CDR3 DNA: TGCGCCAGCAGCTCCACAGGGGGGGATGGCTACACCTTC.

The chain has TRBV7-9 and TRBJ1-2; TRBD1 matches at 8 bases. The CDR3 is 14 amino acids. The germline gives CDR1 SEHNR, CDR2 FQNEAQ (reference sequence). V lost 5 bases and J lost 4; bases outside the gene matches: 6. The CDR3 coding sequence is TGTGCCAGCAGCATGACAGGGGACGGCTATGGCTACACCTTC. Protein product: CASSMTGDGYGYTF.

The chain recombines TRBV19 with TRBJ1-5, with 7 bases aligning to TRBD1. CDR1 is LNHDA and CDR2 is SQIVND in the germline V gene (reference sequence). Trimming took 5 bases from V and 4 from J; bases not matched to a gene: 11. The CDR3 loop spans 16 amino acids. CDR3 DNA sequence: TGTGCCAGTAGTGCGTCGACAGGGAATATGAATCAGCCCCAGCATTTT. Translation gives CASSASTGNMNQPQHF. Supplemented by reference TRBV19 and TRBJ1-5, the full variable domain reads DGGITQSPKYLFRKEGQNVTLSCEQNLNHDAMYWYRQDPGQGLRLIYYSQIVNDFQKGDIAEGYSVSREKKESFPLTVTSAQKNPTAFYLCASSASTGNMNQPQHFGDGTRLSIL.